This T cell receptor (beta chain) emerged from a study of shared clonotypes between healthy human individuals. Broader study findings: Sharing across a handful of donors was seen in around 5% of naive CD4 clonotypes. Sampling was confined to blood; repertoires within tissues likely differ.

Every donor was a Caucasian adult from Nashville, Tennessee. Sequencing was performed with immunoSEQ multiplex PCR; in TCRdb, only in-frame clones are kept and a portion is missing. This sample carries over a million clones, around 78% of them seen once, and the ten largest clones take 0.6% to 0.7%. As concerns this clone: What it recognizes is unknown.

This receptor was obtained from a man between 18 and 35 years old in good health. Some clones in this sample may be carry-over from other donors' samples. The sample consisted of memory CD4+ T cells from PBMCs. Subset reported: CD45RA-negative fraction.

The CDR3 spells CASSPGLAGASDTQYF. DNA for the CDR3: TGTGCCAGCAGTCCCGGACTAGCGGGAGCCTCAGATACGCAGTATTTT. The chain is built from TRBV27 and TRBJ2-3, with TRBD2 identical over 13 bases. CDR1 is MNHEY and CDR2 is SMNVEV in the germline V gene (reference sequence). The trim removed 5 bases at V and 4 bases at J, leaving 6 bases unmatched. The CDR3 is 16 residues long.